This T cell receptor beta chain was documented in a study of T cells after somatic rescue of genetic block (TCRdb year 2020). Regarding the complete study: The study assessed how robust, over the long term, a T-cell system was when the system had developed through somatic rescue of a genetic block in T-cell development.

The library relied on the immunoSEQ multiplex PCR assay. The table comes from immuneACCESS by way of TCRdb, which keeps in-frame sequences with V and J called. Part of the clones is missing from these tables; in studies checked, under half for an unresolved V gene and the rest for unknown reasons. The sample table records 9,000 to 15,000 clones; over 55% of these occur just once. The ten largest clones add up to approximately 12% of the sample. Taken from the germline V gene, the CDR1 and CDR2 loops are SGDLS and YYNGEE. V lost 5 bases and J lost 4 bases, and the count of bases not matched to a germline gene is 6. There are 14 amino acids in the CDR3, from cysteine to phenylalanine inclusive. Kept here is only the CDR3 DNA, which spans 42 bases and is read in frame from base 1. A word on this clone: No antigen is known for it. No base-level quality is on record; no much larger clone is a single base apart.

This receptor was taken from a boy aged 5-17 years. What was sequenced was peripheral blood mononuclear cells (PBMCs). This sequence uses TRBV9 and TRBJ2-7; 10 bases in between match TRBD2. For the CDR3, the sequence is CASRLASGSYEQYF. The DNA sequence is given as TGTGCCAGCAGATTGGCTAGCGGGAGTTACGAGCAGTACTTC.